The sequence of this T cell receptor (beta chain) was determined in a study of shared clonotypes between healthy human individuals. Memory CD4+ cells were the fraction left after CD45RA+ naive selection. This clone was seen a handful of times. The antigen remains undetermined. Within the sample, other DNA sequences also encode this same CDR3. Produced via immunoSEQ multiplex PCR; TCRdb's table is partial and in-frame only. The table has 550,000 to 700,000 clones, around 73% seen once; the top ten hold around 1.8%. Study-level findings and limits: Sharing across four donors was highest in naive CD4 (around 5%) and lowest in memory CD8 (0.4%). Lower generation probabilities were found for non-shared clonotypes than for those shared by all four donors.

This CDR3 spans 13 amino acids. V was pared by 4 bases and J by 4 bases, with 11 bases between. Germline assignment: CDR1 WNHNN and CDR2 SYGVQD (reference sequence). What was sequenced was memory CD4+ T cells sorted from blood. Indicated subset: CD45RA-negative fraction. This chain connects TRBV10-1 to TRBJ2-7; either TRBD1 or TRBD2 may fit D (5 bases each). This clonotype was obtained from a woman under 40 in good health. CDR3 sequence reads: CASSATGGYEQYF. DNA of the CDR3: TGCGCCAGCAGTGCAACAGGAGGATACGAGCAGTACTTC.